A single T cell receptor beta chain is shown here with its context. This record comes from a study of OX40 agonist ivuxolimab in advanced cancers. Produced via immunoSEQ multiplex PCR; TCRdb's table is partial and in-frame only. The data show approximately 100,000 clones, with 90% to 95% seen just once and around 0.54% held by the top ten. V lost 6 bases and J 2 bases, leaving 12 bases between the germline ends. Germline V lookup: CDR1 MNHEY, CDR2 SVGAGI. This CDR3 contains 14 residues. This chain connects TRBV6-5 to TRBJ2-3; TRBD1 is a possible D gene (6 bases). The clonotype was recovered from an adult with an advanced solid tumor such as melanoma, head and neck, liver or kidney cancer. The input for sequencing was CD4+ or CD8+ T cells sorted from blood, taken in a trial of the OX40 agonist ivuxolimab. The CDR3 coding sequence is TGTGCCAGCAGGGGGGCAGGGGCCACAGATACGCAGTATTTT. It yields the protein CASRGAGATDTQYF.